One and the same sample provided the 29 T cell receptor beta chains below, sequenced in a study of prognosis after radiotherapy for stage I lung cancer. The authors amplified TCR beta CDR3 from genomic DNA using two-round multiplex PCR. Amplification in first-round PCR relied on primers specific to each TRBV and TRBJ gene. One entry per CDR3 protein results from TCRdb running MiXCR on the multiplex PCR reads. The repertoire holds about 13,000 distinct CDR3 sequences, with 50% to 65% as singletons. The sequencing used PBMCs, collected before or after stereotactic body radiation therapy (not recorded which). These receptors were taken from a donor over 45 with non-small cell lung cancer.

This clonotype was picked up a small number of times. The chain is built from TRBV27 and TRBJ2-7, with TRBD1 matching 7 bases. The CDR3 has 14 residues. J was trimmed by 2 bases and V by 6 bases; bases with no gene match: 7. The germline CDR1 and CDR2 sequences are MNHEY and SMNVEV (reference sequence). As DNA, the CDR3 is TGTGCCAGCAGCTACCGACAGGGAACCTACGAGCAGTACTTC. Protein product: CASSYRQGTYEQYF.

In its sample, this clonotype is medium-sized. This chain joins TRBV28 and TRBJ1-6; TRBD1 is a possible D gene (5 bases). This CDR3 has 15 amino acids. V was clipped by 6 bases and J by 0 bases, with 9 bases between them. The germline CDR1 and CDR2 sequences are MDHEN and SYDVKM. CDR3 in DNA: TGTGCCAGCAGCACGGGACCCTCCTATAATTCACCCCTCCACTTT. Translated: CASSTGPSYNSPLHF. The full variable domain, with the rest looked up from reference TRBV28 and TRBJ1-6, is DVKVTQSSRYLVKRTGEKVFLECVQDMDHENMFWYRQDPGLGLRLIYFSYDVKMKEKGDIPEGYSVSREKKERFSLILESASTNQTSMYLCASSTGPSYNSPLHFGNGTRLTVT.

This clonotype is medium-sized by share. The chain is built from TRBV5-1 and TRBJ1-6, with 7 bases that match TRBD1. In germline, CDR1 is SGHRS, CDR2 YFSETQ. The CDR3 covers 13 residues. V lost 4 bases to trimming and J lost 16 bases; unmatched junction nucleotides: 11. The CDR3 coding sequence is TGCGCCAGCAGCCCCGATCCGGGGACAGAGCTCCACTTT. It codes for CASSPDPGTELHF.

This chain links TRBV6-1 with TRBJ2-7; possibly TRBD2 for D (5 bases). Germline CDR1 and CDR2: MNHNS and SASEGT. The CDR3 is 14 amino acids. V lost 5 bases to trimming and J lost 6 bases, with 17 bases between them. The CDR3 nucleotides read TGTGCCAGCAGTACCGGGATGTCTACCTCCGAGCAGTACTTC. Its protein is CASSTGMSTSEQYF.

This clonotype has at least ten counts. At one of its ends the junction is not consistent with the germline gene, which may arise from a read error. The chain links TRBV7-7 to TRBJ2-2, with 8 bases lining up with TRBD1. This CDR3 is 18 amino acids long. Germline CDR1 reads SSHAT; CDR2 reads FNYEAQ (reference sequence). CDR3 protein: CASSSRLGTGANTGELFF. The CDR3 nucleotides read TGTGCTAGCAGCTCCCGGCTAGGGACAGGCGCGAACACCGGGGAGCTGTTTTTT.

Notes on this clonotype: Just one base apart from a much larger clone, this may be a read error. The chain joins TRBV12-3 or TRBV12-4 to TRBJ2-1; D uncertain. There are 15 residues in the CDR3. V lost 5 bases and J lost 0, with 11 bases in between. DNA of the CDR3: TGTGCCAGCAGTAAGGAGTTCCTCTCCTACAATGAGCAGTTCTTC. Protein: CASSKEFLSYNEQFF.

This clonotype is medium-sized (0.01 to 0.1%) by share. The CDR3 loop is CASSLPGTGTQETQYF. For the CDR3, the DNA is TGTGCCAGCAGCTTACCCGGGACAGGCACCCAAGAGACCCAGTACTTC. The rearrangement links TRBV13 to TRBJ2-5; 8 bases match TRBD1. Germline assignment: CDR1 PRHDT and CDR2 FYEKMQ (reference sequence). The CDR3 sequence is 16 residues long. V was clipped by 2 bases and J by 1 base; unmatched bases: 6.

In its sample, this clonotype ranks as medium-sized (0.01 to 0.1%). This sequence joins TRBV6-8 and TRBJ2-7, with TRBD1 matching 7 bases. The germline V gene encodes CDR1 MNHGY and CDR2 SAAAGT. This CDR3 is built from 15 residues. J gave up 0 bases and V 7 bases, and 9 bases lay outside the gene matches. CDR3 sequence (DNA): TGTGCCAGCACCCAGACAGGGACCAGCTCCTACGAGCAGTACTTC. Residues: CASTQTGTSSYEQYF.

In its sample, this clonotype was seen many times. This sequence joins TRBV9 and TRBJ1-1; 9 bases match TRBD1. V dropped 3 bases and J dropped 2; count of bases not matched to a gene: 5. Germline CDR1 and CDR2: SGDLS and YYNGEE. This CDR3 region has 15 residues. The CDR3 DNA is TGTGCCAGCAGCGCGGGACAGGGAATAAACACTGAAGCTTTCTTT. The encoded protein is CASSAGQGINTEAFF.

This clonotype is judged medium-sized. This chain connects TRBV5-1 to TRBJ2-3; tentatively, D is TRBD2 (5 bases). Germline CDR1 SGHRS, CDR2 YFSETQ. The CDR3 is 15 amino acids. V lost 0 bases and J lost 5, with 13 bases in between. CDR3 residues: CASSLVGATRDTQYF. The CDR3 DNA sequence: TGCGCCAGCAGCTTGGTGGGAGCTACCCGAGATACGCAGTATTTT.

This chain joins TRBV20-1 and TRBJ2-3, with D possibly being TRBD1 (6 bases). V was trimmed by 6 bases and J by 2 bases, leaving 18 bases between them. Germline values: CDR1 DFQATT, CDR2 SNEGSKA (reference sequence). CDR3 length equals 15 residues. CDR3: CSASSLGQFTDTQYF. The CDR3 coding sequence is TGCAGTGCCAGTTCCCTTGGACAGTTCACAGATACGCAGTATTTT.

Concerning this clonotype: A far bigger clonotype differs at one base, so this is likely a read error. The chain links TRBV6-4 to TRBJ2-5; 8 nucleotides agree with TRBD1. Germline loops: CDR1 MRHNA, CDR2 SNTAGT. This CDR3 spans 16 amino acids. As DNA, the CDR3 is TGTGCCAGCAGTTACCGGCCAGGGGGCGAAGCAGAGGCCCAGTACTTC. This codes for CASSYRPGGEAEAQYF.

By its share, this clonotype is medium-sized. This chain joins TRBV5-5 and TRBJ1-6; a possible D gene is TRBD1 (5 bases). From germline, CDR1 is SGHKS and CDR2 YYEKEE (reference sequence). The CDR3 runs to 14 residues. Trimming took 2 bases from V and 10 from J, leaving 13 bases between them. The DNA for the CDR3 is TGTGCCAGCAGCTTCCAGGGACTTGGGTCACCCCTCCACTTT. Amino acid sequence: CASSFQGLGSPLHF.

V is TRBV27 and J is TRBJ1-5; 7 nucleotides align to TRBD1. Germline CDR1 and CDR2: MNHEY and SMNVEV (reference sequence). The CDR3 has 15 residues. V was pared by 6 bases and J by 0 bases, with 5 bases of the junction left unmatched. The CDR3 protein is CASSSTGSSNQPQHF. The DNA for the CDR3 is TGTGCCAGCAGCTCGACAGGGAGTAGCAATCAGCCCCAGCATTTT.

A word on this clonotype: A far larger clone differs by one base, so this is likely a read error. The chain couples TRBV2 to TRBJ1-2; no clear D gene. Deletions cut 6 bases from V and 3 bases from J, with 11 bases between. Germline CDR1 reads SNHLY; CDR2 reads FYNNEI. The CDR3 length is 13 residues. The CDR3 DNA is TGTGCCAGCAGCCCAATGGTGGACTATGGCTACACCTTC. It encodes CASSPMVDYGYTF.

This clonotype was picked up many times. The CDR3: CARGGNTGELFF. As DNA, the CDR3 is TGTGCCCGAGGGGGGAACACCGGGGAGCTGTTTTTT. The gene calls are TRBV7-9 and TRBJ2-2; a weak D match, TRBD1 (6 bases). This CDR3 has 12 residues. Per germline, CDR1 SEHNR and CDR2 FQNEAQ (reference sequence). Trimming cost V 11 bases and J 1 base, with 8 bases left between them.

Comment on this clonotype: A far larger clone is only one base removed, so a read error is likely. V and J are TRBV19 and TRBJ2-7; 10 positions match TRBD1. CDR1 LNHDA and CDR2 SQIVND come from the germline V gene (reference sequence). This CDR3 region has 13 residues. The CDR3 region has the DNA TGTGCCAGTAGCGACAGGGGGCGATCGGCCAGCACCTTC. It translates to CASSDRGRSASTF.

This clonotype is large. The chain recombines TRBV11-3 with TRBJ1-2; D might be TRBD1 (5 bases). The CDR3 extends over 16 amino acids. Germline CDR1 SGHNT, CDR2 YENEEA. Trimming stripped 0 bases from V and 0 bases from J, with 11 bases between. The CDR3 loop reads CASSLEGRQSNYGYTF. CDR3 sequence (DNA): TGTGCCAGCAGCTTAGAGGGTCGACAGTCTAACTATGGCTACACCTTC.

Here the CDR3 reads CSAGGTSGRETQYF. The CDR3 region has the DNA TGCAGTGCCGGCGGGACTAGCGGGCGAGAGACCCAGTACTTC. The chain uses TRBV20-1 and TRBJ2-5; 12 bases map to TRBD2. After removal of 6 bases from V and 4 bases from J, the junction contained 6 bases not matched to a gene. This CDR3 is 14 amino acids long. Germline CDR1 and CDR2: DFQATT and SNEGSKA (reference sequence).

By frequency in the sample, this clonotype is medium-sized (0.01 to 0.1%). The rearrangement uses TRBV9 and TRBJ2-1; no reliable D call. The germline V gene has CDR1 SGDLS and CDR2 YYNGEE. With 1 base removed from V and 6 bases from J, the gap between germline ends came to 26 bases. The CDR3 has 19 residues. The CDR3 nucleotides read TGTGCCAGCAGCGTAACCTCCGGGCTCCAAGGCGGACCCCGCAATGAGCAGTTCTTC. Translated: CASSVTSGLQGGPRNEQFF.

The V call is TRBV2, the J call TRBJ1-1; 7 nucleotides agree with TRBD1. Trimming took 5 bases from V and 3 from J; bases not matched to a gene: 3. The CDR3 contains 13 residues. Germline CDR1 reads SNHLY; CDR2 reads FYNNEI. CDR3 coding DNA: TGTGCCAGCAGTTCGGACAGGCACACTGAAGCTTTCTTT. It is translated as CASSSDRHTEAFF.

V usage is TRBV12-3 or TRBV12-4 and J usage is TRBJ2-7, with no clear D. The CDR3 totals 14 residues. V was cut by 3 bases and J by 3 bases, with 12 bases left in between. DNA for the CDR3: TGTGCCAGCAGTTTGGGCGGCAGAGTCTACGAGCAGTACTTC. This sequence encodes CASSLGGRVYEQYF.

V and J are TRBV27 and TRBJ2-1, with 9 bases that match TRBD2. V shed 5 bases and J 4 bases; nucleotides not matched to a gene: 6. Germline-derived CDR1 and CDR2 are MNHEY and SMNVEV (reference sequence). The CDR3 spans 15 residues. Here the CDR3 DNA reads TGTGCCAGCAGTCAAAGCGGGAGGTCTTACAATGAGCAGTTCTTC. Residues: CASSQSGRSYNEQFF.

The rearrangement joins TRBV4-1 to TRBJ2-5; weak D call: TRBD1 (5 bases). Trimming removed 5 bases from V and 5 bases from J, with 12 bases in between. CDR1 is MGHRA and CDR2 is YSYEKL in the germline V gene. The CDR3 spans 13 residues. In nucleotides, the CDR3 is TGCGCCAGCAGCTCCAGGGTGGCGGAGACCCAGTACTTC. This codes for CASSSRVAETQYF.

At least ten counts were recorded for this clonotype. The V and J genes are TRBV27 and TRBJ2-6; D call uncertain. V dropped 0 bases and J dropped 0 bases, with 18 bases sitting between them. The CDR3 consists of 20 residues. CDR1 and CDR2 (germline): MNHEY, SMNVEV (reference sequence). The CDR3 DNA reads TGTGCCAGCAGTTTATCGATGACGGATGCCATTTTCTCTGGGGCCAACGTCCTGACTTTC. Residues: CASSLSMTDAIFSGANVLTF.

This clonotype was recorded at least ten times. The chain joins TRBV7-3 to TRBJ2-5, with TRBD2 identical over 8 bases. V lost 4 bases and J lost 0; bases outside the gene matches: 7. Looked up from germline, CDR1 is SGHTA and CDR2 is FQGTGA. There are 16 residues in the CDR3. CDR3 loop: CASSCRLAGYQETQYF. In DNA, the CDR3 is TGTGCCAGCAGCTGCCGGTTAGCGGGGTACCAAGAGACCCAGTACTTC.

The gene calls are TRBV6-5 and TRBJ2-7; D remains unclear. Per germline, CDR1 MNHEY and CDR2 SVGAGI. Trimming took off 2 bases at V and 7 bases at J, with 6 bases between the two ends. The CDR3 runs 11 residues. CDR3 DNA sequence: TGTGCCAGCAGTTACGGCGGTGAGCAGTACTTC. Its protein product is CASSYGGEQYF.

This clonotype was counted many times. The chain has TRBV5-6 and TRBJ2-1; D remains unclear. CDR3 length: 13 residues. V was shortened by 6 bases and J by 4 bases, with 11 bases between the two germline ends. The germline CDR1 and CDR2 sequences are SGHDT and YYEEEE. CDR3 in DNA: TGTGCCAGCATGGTGGTTTTATACAATGAGCAGTTCTTC. It is translated as CASMVVLYNEQFF.

This clonotype was seen many times. This sequence joins TRBV6-1 and TRBJ1-4; TRBD1 agrees at 9 bases. V shed 0 bases, J shed 4 bases, and the junction held 12 bases outside the gene matches. The CDR3 is made up of 19 amino acids. Germline V gene lookup returns CDR1 MNHNS and CDR2 SASEGT. The CDR3 DNA reads as TGTGCCAGCAGTGAAGCTCCCATGTATGGGACAGGGAGTAATGAAAAACTGTTTTTT. Protein sequence: CASSEAPMYGTGSNEKLFF.